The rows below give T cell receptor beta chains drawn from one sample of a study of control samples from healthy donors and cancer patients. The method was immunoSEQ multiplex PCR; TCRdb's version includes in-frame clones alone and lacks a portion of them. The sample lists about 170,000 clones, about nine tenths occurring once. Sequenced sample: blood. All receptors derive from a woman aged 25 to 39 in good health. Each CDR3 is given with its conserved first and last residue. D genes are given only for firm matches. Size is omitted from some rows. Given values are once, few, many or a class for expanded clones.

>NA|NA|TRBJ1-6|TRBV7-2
TGTGCCAGCAGCTACCGGGACACTAAGAGGTCACCCCTCCACTTT
CASSYRDTKRSPLHF
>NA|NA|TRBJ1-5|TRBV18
TGTGCCAGCTCACCAGGAACCAATCAGCCCCAGCATTTT
CASSPGTNQPQHF
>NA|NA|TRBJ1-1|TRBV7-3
TGTGCCAGCAGCCCCGGACAAACCACTGAAGCTTTCTTT
CASSPGQTTEAFF
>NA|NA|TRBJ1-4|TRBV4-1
TGCGCCAGCAGCCAAGTCAAGGGGATTGGTGAAAAACTGTTTTTT
CASSQVKGIGEKLFF
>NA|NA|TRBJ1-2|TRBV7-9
TGTGCCAGCAGCTTTGAGTCTTCCTATGGCTACACCTTC
CASSFESSYGYTF
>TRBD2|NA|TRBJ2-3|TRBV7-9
TGTGCCAGCAGCTTAGGACTAGCGGGAGGCACAGATACGCAGTATTTT
CASSLGLAGGTDTQYF
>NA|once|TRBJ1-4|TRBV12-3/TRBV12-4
TGTGCCAGCAGTTTTCGGAGGAATGAAAAACTGTTTTTT
CASSFRRNEKLFF
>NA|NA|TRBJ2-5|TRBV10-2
TGCGCCAGCAGTGGGCGGACCCAAGAGACCCAGTACTTC
CASSGRTQETQYF
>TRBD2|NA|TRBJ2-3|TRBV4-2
TGTGCCAGCAGCCAAGGGGGCGGGGGGGCAGATACGCAGTATTTT
CASSQGGGGADTQYF
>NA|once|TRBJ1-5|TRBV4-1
TGCGCCAGCAGCCAAAGGGGACCCCTTGATCAGCCCCAGCATTTT
CASSQRGPLDQPQHF